This T cell receptor (beta chain) was found in a study of shared clonotypes between healthy human individuals. CD45RO-negative CD8 cells positively selected for CCR7 made up the naive population, which excluded terminally differentiated effector memory CD45RA+ cells. Donors comprised healthy HIV-negative adults lacking recent acute infections or vaccinations. Some clones are missing from TCRdb's copy, which holds only in-frame ones; the method was immunoSEQ multiplex PCR. This table has about 1,900,000 clones, around 96% appearing once. Material: naive CD8+ T cells sorted from blood. The clonotype was recovered from a young man in good health.

CDR3 coding DNA: TGTGCCAGCGAATGGAAGGGTTACTATGGCTACACCTTC. Its translation: CASEWKGYYGYTF. The chain has TRBV19 and TRBJ1-2; D unresolved. Looked up from germline, CDR1 is LNHDA and CDR2 is SQIVND (reference sequence). The CDR3 contains 13 residues. V shed 9 bases and J shed 3 bases, with 14 bases lying between them. Variable domain in full (rest from reference TRBV19 and TRBJ1-2): DGGITQSPKYLFRKEGQNVTLSCEQNLNHDAMYWYRQDPGQGLRLIYYSQIVNDFQKGDIAEGYSVSREKKESFPLTVTSAQKNPTAFYLCASEWKGYYGYTFGSGTRLTVV.